This entry is about one TCR beta chain. The data belong to a study of blood T cell repertoires in COVID-19. TCRdb's table, derived via immunoSEQ multiplex PCR, lists solely in-frame clones and lacks some. The table shows more than 70,000 clones, with roughly 87% occurring only once. This CDR3 is 14 amino acids long. V lost 4 bases to trimming and J lost 4 bases; unmatched junction nucleotides: 4. The germline CDR1 and CDR2 sequences are SGHRS and YFSETQ. Sequenced material: peripheral blood. This TCR came from a man between 60 and 75 years old with acute or convalescent COVID-19. The rearrangement links TRBV5-1 to TRBJ2-3; 9 nucleotides align to TRBD1. Written as DNA, the CDR3 is TGCGCCAGCAGCCCCGGACAGGGGCCAGATACGCAGTATTTT. As protein: CASSPGQGPDTQYF.